The present entry profiles one T cell receptor beta chain with its context. As yet, its antigen is unknown. The V gene lost 4 bases and the J gene lost 3 bases, with 15 bases spanning the gap. Germline CDR1 reads SGHAT; CDR2 reads FQNNGV. The CDR3 covers 15 residues. These data belong to a study of OX40 agonist ivuxolimab in advanced cancers. The overall study: At 0.01 to 10 mg/kg, ivuxolimab was administered intravenously to patients every 2 weeks. Under the entry rules, prior anti-PD-1, anti-PD-L1 or anti-CTLA-4 therapy was allowed, and about 40% had some.

Study-level findings and limits: The specificity for antigen of the expanded peripheral T cells was not determined. Expanded clones were, on average, more numerous among CD8+ T cells than CD4+.

Data came from immunoSEQ multiplex PCR; TCRdb stores just in-frame clones and leaves some out. Of more than 60,000 clones detected, 70% to 90% appear once; the ten largest clones hold about 1.2%. Sequenced material: CD4+ or CD8+ T cells sorted from blood, taken in a trial of the OX40 agonist ivuxolimab. The clonotype was recovered from an adult with an advanced solid tumor such as melanoma, head and neck, liver or kidney cancer. The chain joins TRBV11-2 to TRBJ1-2, with D maybe TRBD1 (6 bases). The CDR3 DNA is TGTGCCAGCAGCTACTCGGGTACAGGGTACTATGGCTACACCTTC. Amino acids: CASSYSGTGYYGYTF.